The 24 T cell receptor beta chains below come from one sample, sequenced in a study of blood T cells in healthy people across ages. With a J-beta primer mix and a sample-barcoded 5' primer, a second PCR ran about 6 to 11 cycles. TCRdb re-called the 5' RACE reads through MiXCR, storing one row per CDR3 protein. The profile shows fewer than 700,000 distinct CDR3 sequences, around 41% of them singletons. Input material: blood. These receptors came from an older man in good health.

CDR3 loop: CATTINRGHSTDTQYF. The CDR3 DNA is TGTGCCACGACCATAAACAGGGGGCATAGCACAGATACGCAGTATTTT. The chain employs TRBV5-6 and TRBJ2-3; 9 bases agree with TRBD1. The ends lost 9 bases at V and 0 bases at J; junction bases unmatched: 11. The CDR3 has 16 residues. Germline V gene data show CDR1 as SGHDT and CDR2 as YYEEEE.

As concerns this clonotype: Given a much more abundant clone one base away, this may be a read error. The chain recombines TRBV12-3 or TRBV12-4 with TRBJ1-2; TRBD1 aligns across 8 bases. This CDR3 has 15 amino acids. After removal of 4 bases from V and 6 bases from J, the junction contained 10 bases not matched to a gene. The CDR3 sequence: CASSSSGRGLDGYTF. CDR3 DNA: TGTGCCAGCAGTTCCTCCGGCAGGGGGCTTGATGGCTACACCTTC.

This clonotype was recorded a few times. The chain is built from TRBV4-2 and TRBJ2-7; possible D gene TRBD1, 5 bases. From germline, CDR1 is LGHNA and CDR2 YNFKEQ. The CDR3 has 14 amino acids. Trimming took 1 base from V and 2 from J, leaving 9 bases between them. The CDR3 loop is CASSQVVGAYEQYF. In DNA, the CDR3 is TGTGCCAGCAGCCAAGTGGTAGGGGCCTACGAGCAGTACTTC.

This rearrangement joins TRBV7-2 to TRBJ1-5; possibly TRBD1 for D (5 bases). The CDR3 runs 15 residues. Trimming left V 4 bases short and J 9 bases short, with 19 bases between. Germline V gene lookup returns CDR1 SGHTA and CDR2 FQGNSA. This CDR3 is CASSSLTDKSWPQHF. CDR3 bases: TGTGCCAGCAGCTCCCTGACAGACAAATCATGGCCCCAGCATTTT.

This rearrangement joins TRBV28 to TRBJ1-2; TRBD1 agrees at 9 bases. The V segment lost 7 bases and the J segment 3 bases; nucleotides outside the gene matches: 6. Germline V gene lookup returns CDR1 MDHEN and CDR2 SYDVKM. The CDR3 has 14 residues. The CDR3 loop reads CASNYRGRDYGYTF. The CDR3 coding sequence is TGTGCCAGCAATTACAGGGGGCGCGACTATGGCTACACCTTC.

V and J are TRBV11-3 and TRBJ2-7; the match to TRBD2 covers 15 bases. Germline V CDR1 and CDR2: SGHNT, YENEEA. The CDR3 extends over 17 amino acids. V dropped 5 bases and J dropped 7; count of bases not matched to a gene: 12. CDR3 nucleotides: TGTGCCAGCAGCCATAGGCGGGGACTAGCGGGAGGCGATGAGCAGTACTTC. This sequence encodes CASSHRRGLAGGDEQYF.

V and J are TRBV7-9 and TRBJ1-1, with D hard to call. Per germline, CDR1 SEHNR and CDR2 FQNEAQ (reference sequence). The CDR3 totals 15 residues. Deletions cut 1 base from V and 0 bases from J, with 9 bases between. The CDR3 DNA follows: TGTGCCAGCAGCTTAGTCAGGCAGATGAACACTGAAGCTTTCTTT. It codes for CASSLVRQMNTEAFF.

In the case of this clonotype: This may come from a read error, since a much larger clone is one base off. This sequence joins TRBV6-2 or TRBV6-3 and TRBJ2-7; unclear D gene. V dropped 6 bases and J dropped 3 bases, with 9 bases sitting between them. The CDR3 extends over 12 amino acids. Germline CDR1 MNHEY, CDR2 SVGEGT. In DNA form, the CDR3 reads TGTGCCAGCAGGTATGGTCTCTACGAGCAGTACTTC. Translated: CASRYGLYEQYF.

This clonotype appeared a few times. V and J are TRBV5-1 and TRBJ2-6, with 7 bases lining up with TRBD1. Germline trimming cut 3 bases from V and 0 bases from J; bases unmatched to any gene: 3. Germline values: CDR1 SGHRS, CDR2 YFSETQ. The CDR3 contains 16 residues. CDR3 DNA sequence: TGCGCCAGCAGCTCAGGGGGTTCCTCTGGGGCCAACGTCCTGACTTTC. It specifies CASSSGGSSGANVLTF.

The genes are TRBV3-1 and TRBJ2-3; 10 bases fit TRBD2. The CDR3 has 16 residues. Germline values: CDR1 LGHDT, CDR2 YNNKEL (reference sequence). The trim removed 2 bases at V and 2 bases at J, leaving 4 bases unmatched. In DNA form, the CDR3 reads TGTGCCAGCAGCCAAAGAGCGGGGGGGTACACAGATACGCAGTATTTT. Its translation is CASSQRAGGYTDTQYF.

This clonotype appeared a few times. The rearrangement links TRBV20-1 to TRBJ1-1; 8 nucleotides align to TRBD1. The CDR3 is made up of 15 amino acids. With V trimmed by 3 bases and J by 3 bases, 9 bases remained unmatched. Germline lookup yields CDR1 DFQATT and CDR2 SNEGSKA (reference sequence). Here the CDR3 reads CSARGQGARDTEAFF. CDR3 DNA sequence: TGCAGTGCTAGGGGCCAGGGGGCTAGAGACACTGAAGCTTTCTTT.

This chain connects TRBV7-2 to TRBJ2-3; D might be TRBD2 (6 bases). CDR3 size: 14 residues. Germline CDR1 SGHTA, CDR2 FQGNSA. V lost 5 bases to trimming and J lost 3 bases, with 12 bases between them. The chain's CDR3 is CASSPTLATDTQYF. As DNA, the CDR3 is TGTGCCAGCAGCCCCACACTAGCAACAGATACGCAGTATTTT.

The chain couples TRBV11-2 to TRBJ2-3, with 8 bases aligning to TRBD2. Trimming took 0 bases from V and 1 from J; bases not matched to a gene: 6. The CDR3 covers 17 residues. From germline, CDR1 is SGHAT and CDR2 FQNNGV. The CDR3 region has the DNA TGTGCCAGCAGCTTAGAGGGAGCGGGAGTGGGCACAGATACGCAGTATTTT. This gives the protein CASSLEGAGVGTDTQYF.

V and J are TRBV9 and TRBJ2-1; 7 bases map to TRBD1. From germline, CDR1 is SGDLS and CDR2 YYNGEE. This CDR3 region has 20 residues. The junction had 15 bases not matched to a gene; V was cut back by 0 bases and J by 0 bases. The chain's CDR3 is CASSVATPTGLGASYNEQFF. The CDR3 DNA reads TGTGCCAGCAGCGTAGCTACGCCGACAGGGTTAGGAGCCTCCTACAATGAGCAGTTCTTC.

The chain uses TRBV7-2 and TRBJ1-2; 7 bases fit TRBD1. Trimming took 6 bases from V and 0 from J; bases not matched to a gene: 13. From germline, CDR1 is SGHTA and CDR2 FQGNSA. The length of the CDR3 is 17 residues. The CDR3 DNA is TGTGCCAGCAGATCGGACAGGAGCCTCATAGCTAACTATGGCTACACCTTC. It yields the protein CASRSDRSLIANYGYTF.

Only a few counts were recorded for this clonotype. The chain links TRBV15 to TRBJ2-7; possible D gene TRBD1, 6 bases. The V gene's germline CDR1 is LNHNV and CDR2 YYDKDF (reference sequence). The V end was cut by 0 bases, the J end by 0 bases, with 9 bases between. CDR3 length: 15 amino acids. The CDR3 bases are TGTGCCACCAGCAGAGAAGGGGGTAACTCCTACGAGCAGTACTTC. It yields the protein CATSREGGNSYEQYF.

The chain employs TRBV7-3 and TRBJ1-2; D perhaps matches TRBD1 (5 bases). V was shortened by 3 bases and J by 4 bases, with 9 bases between the two germline ends. CDR1 is SGHTA and CDR2 is FQGTGA in the germline V gene. The CDR3 loop spans 13 amino acids. CDR3 residues: CASSFAGTYGYTF. The CDR3 bases are TGTGCCAGCAGCTTTGCGGGGACCTATGGCTACACCTTC.

The chain uses TRBV4-2 and TRBJ1-6; D remains unclear. V was pared by 7 bases and J by 4 bases, with 14 bases between. The germline gives CDR1 LGHNA, CDR2 YNFKEQ. The CDR3 sequence is 15 residues long. CDR3 in DNA: TGTGCCAGCACCCCGAAAGGAAGTTATAATTCACCCCTCCACTTT. This codes for CASTPKGSYNSPLHF.

This clonotype has only a few counts. The chain is built from TRBV25-1 and TRBJ1-5; TRBD1 might be the D (5 bases). Trimming took 8 bases from V and 2 from J, leaving 10 bases between them. Germline CDR1 is MGHDK and CDR2 is SYGVNS. The CDR3 length is 13 residues. CDR3 sequence: CASAGYGNQPQHF. CDR3 nucleotides: TGTGCCAGCGCAGGGTATGGCAATCAGCCCCAGCATTTT.

The CDR3, as DNA: TGTGCCACCAGTGACAACAGAGGCCCTTACAATGAGCAGTTCTTC. Translation: CATSDNRGPYNEQFF. The chain couples TRBV24-1 to TRBJ2-1; D gene ambiguous. Trimming left V 4 bases short and J 4 bases short, with 13 bases between. CDR1 is KGHDR, CDR2 SFDVKD, per germline. The CDR3 extends over 15 amino acids.

The chain links TRBV21-1 to TRBJ1-2. TRBV21-1 is designated a pseudogene. CDR3 length: 9 amino acids. The CDR3 loop is CAKTGPYTF. Written as DNA, the CDR3 is TGTGCCAAAACGGGTCCCTACACCTTC.

The sample holds a few counts of this clonotype. J is TRBJ2-5 and V is TRBV29-1, with D hard to call. Germline V gene sequence: CDR1 SQVTM, CDR2 ANQGSEA. Trimming stripped 4 bases from V and 1 base from J, with 4 bases between. This CDR3 has 11 amino acids. This CDR3 is CSVVPQETQYF. The CDR3 DNA follows: TGCAGCGTTGTCCCCCAAGAGACCCAGTACTTC.

Worth noting for this clonotype: A much larger clone lies a single base off, so this may be a read error. The gene calls are TRBV11-2 and TRBJ2-1; no reliable D call. Trimming cost V 5 bases and J 10 bases, with 12 bases left between them. The CDR3 is 12 residues long. Germline lookup yields CDR1 SGHAT and CDR2 FQNNGV. The CDR3 loop reads CASSTSSYEQFF. The CDR3, as DNA: TGTGCCAGCAGCACCAGTTCCTACGAGCAGTTCTTC.

There are a few counts of this clonotype. This chain connects TRBV28 to TRBJ1-2; TRBD1 matches 9 bases. This CDR3 spans 14 amino acids. The ends lost 6 bases at V and 4 bases at J; junction bases unmatched: 6. CDR1 is MDHEN, CDR2 SYDVKM, per germline. Here the CDR3 reads CASRPRTGVYGYTF. The CDR3 coding sequence is TGTGCCAGCAGACCCCGGACAGGGGTCTATGGCTACACCTTC.